This T cell receptor (beta chain) was observed in a study of T cell responses to AZD1222 COVID-19 vaccine. Broader study findings: Vaccine-associated CD4 TCRs ranged over spike, dominating at 160-218 and 743-854. Increased Spike-specific TCR breadth and depth were observed after two AZD1222 doses.

Investigators merged groups given second doses at roughly 4 or roughly 12 weeks. The assay was immunoSEQ multiplex PCR, and TCRdb's table has in-frame clones only and misses some. The sample consists of some 96,000 clones, roughly 83% of them appearing once. As regards this clone: What it binds is unknown.

This sample comprised peripheral blood, obtained 28 days after the second AZD1222 dose. The clonotype comes from an adult who received the AZD1222 COVID-19 vaccine.

In nucleotides, the CDR3 is TGTGCCAGCAGCGTAGGCACTACCTACGAGCAGTACTTC. The encoded protein is CASSVGTTYEQYF. The chain carries TRBV9 and TRBJ2-7; D ambiguous. Per germline, CDR1 SGDLS and CDR2 YYNGEE. The V end was cut by 0 bases, the J end by 2 bases, with 6 bases between. There are 13 residues in the CDR3.